This T cell receptor beta chain is drawn from a study of T cell changes during pregnancy in multiple sclerosis. Germline V gene sequence: CDR1 GTSNPN, CDR2 SVGIG (reference sequence). V lost 8 bases and J lost 1, with 15 bases in between. The CDR3 consists of 14 residues. Repertoires were generated with immunoSEQ multiplex PCR, while TCRdb's copy carries only in-frame clones and drops some. The repertoire holds 60,000 to 85,000 clones, with less than 95% as singletons. This clone was observed once. Sequenced here: peripheral blood, sampled in the third trimester of pregnancy. The chain couples TRBV30 to TRBJ1-5, with D hard to call. The source is a female donor with multiple sclerosis, enrolled in a pregnancy study. As DNA, the CDR3 is TGTGCCGGCAGCGGGAGGCTCAGCAATCAGCCCCAGCATTTT. Its protein is CAGSGRLSNQPQHF.